One sample yielded the 29 T cell receptor beta chains listed below, sequenced in a study of T cells after yellow fever vaccination. TCRdb independently ran MiXCR on the 5' RACE reads; one entry per CDR3 protein. The sample consists of 400,000 or so distinct CDR3 sequences, roughly 6.1% of them appearing once. The sample in question was PBMCs, obtained 5 days after the yellow fever booster vaccination. These TCRs come from a man younger than 45 who received the YFV17D yellow fever vaccine.

J is TRBJ2-1 and V is TRBV30; no clear D. Between the trimmed V and J ends, which lost 1 base and 5 bases, there was a span of 12 bases. The CDR3 has 14 amino acids. The germline V gene encodes CDR1 GTSNPN and CDR2 SVGIG (reference sequence). CDR3 region: CAWSGRRRDNEQFF. DNA for the CDR3: TGTGCCTGGAGTGGGAGACGGAGAGACAATGAGCAGTTCTTC.

The V and J genes are TRBV6-1 and TRBJ1-2; the D gene is possibly TRBD1 (6 bases). Germline loops: CDR1 MNHNS, CDR2 SASEGT. The V gene lost 11 bases and the J gene lost 5 bases, with 18 bases spanning the gap. This CDR3 has 13 residues. The CDR3 DNA reads as TGTGCCGCTAAGCTGGGGGGCGGTTATGGCTACACCTTC. It codes for CAAKLGGGYGYTF.

This clonotype has a handful of counts. This chain connects TRBV4-2 to TRBJ2-5; weak D call: TRBD1 (6 bases). With 4 bases removed from V and 1 base from J, the gap between germline ends came to 16 bases. The germline V gene encodes CDR1 LGHNA and CDR2 YNFKEQ. The CDR3 sequence is 16 residues long. CDR3: CASSLGDVGGQETQYF. In DNA, the CDR3 is TGTGCCAGCAGCCTCGGTGACGTAGGGGGCCAAGAGACCCAGTACTTC.

In its sample, this clonotype was seen a few times. J is TRBJ2-5 and V is TRBV24-1; the match to TRBD1 covers 11 bases. The ends lost 8 bases at V and 2 bases at J; junction bases unmatched: 3. The CDR3 covers 14 residues. Germline CDR1 is KGHDR and CDR2 is SFDVKD. CDR3 sequence (DNA): TGTGCCACCAAAGGGACAGGGGGACAAGAGACCCAGTACTTC. It yields the protein CATKGTGGQETQYF.

The gene calls are TRBV12-3 or TRBV12-4 and TRBJ2-4, with D perhaps TRBD1 (5 bases). The V and J ends lost 3 bases and 6 bases respectively, with 12 bases between them. There are 14 residues in the CDR3. The CDR3 loop is CASSFTDSLNIQYF. The CDR3 DNA follows: TGTGCCAGCAGTTTTACTGACAGTTTAAACATTCAGTACTTC.

This clonotype was detected only a few times. DNA of the CDR3: TGTGCCACCAGCAGAGTAGCGAATTCACCCCTCCACTTT. The encoded protein is CATSRVANSPLHF. The genes are TRBV15 and TRBJ1-6; no clear D. Germline V gene sequence: CDR1 LNHNV, CDR2 YYDKDF (reference sequence). V was cut by 1 base and J by 7 bases, with 5 bases left in between. The CDR3 has 13 residues.

The V gene is TRBV12-3 or TRBV12-4, the J gene TRBJ1-2; tentative D call: TRBD1 (5 bases). The CDR3 has 16 amino acids. V lost 7 bases to trimming and J lost 3 bases, with 21 bases between them. This chain's CDR3 is CASTPGGGARDYGYTF. Here the CDR3 DNA reads TGTGCCAGCACCCCGGGAGGAGGGGCGCGGGACTATGGCTACACCTTC.

There are a few counts of this clonotype. This chain connects TRBV5-6 to TRBJ2-3; D is possibly TRBD1 (6 bases). The CDR3 runs 16 residues. Looked up from germline, CDR1 is SGHDT and CDR2 is YYEEEE. V was cut by 5 bases and J by 0 bases, with 16 bases left in between. The CDR3 nucleotides read TGTGCCAGCAGATTACACACAGGGTCTAGCACAGATACGCAGTATTTT. This sequence encodes CASRLHTGSSTDTQYF.

This clonotype was detected only a few times. The V gene is TRBV5-5, the J gene TRBJ2-2; D not resolved. Germline V gene lookup returns CDR1 SGHKS and CDR2 YYEKEE (reference sequence). With 4 bases removed from V and 6 bases from J, the gap between germline ends came to 10 bases. This CDR3 region has 13 residues. CDR3 nucleotide sequence: TGTGCCAGCAGCCCGGCCTCGGCCGGGGAGCTGTTTTTT. Amino acids: CASSPASAGELFF.

This rearrangement joins TRBV4-3 to TRBJ2-1, with unresolved D. The ends were cut back, 0 bases at V and 0 bases at J, with 6 bases in the middle. Germline CDR1 is LGHNA and CDR2 is YSLEER. This CDR3 region has 15 residues. CDR3 sequence reads: CASSQDAVSYNEQFF. The CDR3, as DNA: TGCGCCAGCAGCCAAGATGCTGTCTCCTACAATGAGCAGTTCTTC.

A few counts support this clonotype. The V gene is TRBV4-3, the J gene TRBJ2-5; 10 bases are shared with TRBD2. Germline values: CDR1 LGHNA, CDR2 YSLEER. This CDR3 region has 20 residues. The V segment lost 0 bases and the J segment 5 bases; nucleotides outside the gene matches: 18. The CDR3 region has the DNA TGCGCCAGCAGCCAAGAGCCGCACGGGCTAGCGGGGGAAACGGGGGAGACCCAGTACTTC. This translates into CASSQEPHGLAGETGETQYF.

This clonotype has a count of ten or more. J is TRBJ2-1 and V is TRBV7-2; TRBD2 matches at 14 bases. The CDR3 has 17 residues. V was pared by 5 bases and J by 2 bases, with 5 bases of the junction left unmatched. The germline CDR1 and CDR2 sequences are SGHTA and FQGNSA. The CDR3 sequence is CASSPRLAGGPYNEQFF. In DNA, the CDR3 is TGTGCCAGCAGCCCCCGACTAGCGGGAGGGCCCTACAATGAGCAGTTCTTC. Supplemented by reference TRBV7-2 and TRBJ2-1, the full variable domain reads GAGVSQSPSNKVTEKGKDVELRCDPISGHTALYWYRQSLGQGLEFLIYFQGNSAPDKSGLPSDRFSAERTGGSVSTLTIQRTQQEDSAVYLCASSPRLAGGPYNEQFFGPGTRLTVL.

On this clonotype: A much larger clone lies a single base off, so this may be a read error. The chain combines TRBV2 with TRBJ2-5; perhaps TRBD2 as D (5 bases). The CDR3 is made up of 12 amino acids. Trimming pared 7 bases from V and 5 bases from J, leaving 11 bases between. Germline loops: CDR1 SNHLY, CDR2 FYNNEI. The DNA for the CDR3 is TGTGCCAGCAACGACGGGGTGGAGACCCAGTACTTC. Translation: CASNDGVETQYF.

Of note for this clonotype: A much larger clone sits a single nucleotide away, making a read error possible. The chain couples TRBV19 to TRBJ2-3; D ambiguous. The CDR3 sequence is 13 residues long. Germline CDR1 is LNHDA and CDR2 is SQIVND (reference sequence). CDR3 region: CASSIVGSETQYF. The CDR3 DNA follows: TGTGCCAGTAGTATAGTGGGGTCAGAAACGCAGTATTTT.

This clonotype was counted at least ten times. The chain employs TRBV5-6 and TRBJ2-1; 7 nucleotides align to TRBD2. Germline CDR1 and CDR2: SGHDT and YYEEEE. Trimming cost V 4 bases and J 7 bases; bases outside gene matches: 14. The CDR3 has 16 residues. The CDR3: CASSTMGREFSNEQFF. The CDR3 coding sequence is TGTGCCAGCAGCACAATGGGGCGGGAGTTTTCAAATGAGCAGTTCTTC.

Ten or more counts support this clonotype. The V call is TRBV5-1, the J call TRBJ2-2; D gene uncertain. The CDR3 spans 12 residues. Germline V gene data show CDR1 as SGHRS and CDR2 as YFSETQ. Trimming cost V 5 bases and J 5 bases, with 7 bases left between them. CDR3 sequence reads: CASRFTTGELFF. CDR3 sequence (DNA): TGCGCCAGCAGATTTACTACCGGGGAGCTGTTTTTT.

This clonotype was picked up many times. The rearrangement uses TRBV7-9 and TRBJ1-1; tentative D call: TRBD1 (6 bases). This CDR3 contains 14 residues. V was clipped by 5 bases and J by 1 base, with 11 bases between them. In germline, CDR1 is SEHNR, CDR2 FQNEAQ (reference sequence). The CDR3 loop is CASSPGGQNTEAFF. As DNA, the CDR3 is TGTGCCAGCAGCCCCGGGGGGCAGAACACTGAAGCTTTCTTT.

The genes are TRBV6-2 or TRBV6-3 and TRBJ2-5, with TRBD2 as a possible D gene (6 bases). Trimming took off 10 bases at V and 9 bases at J, with 15 bases between the two ends. Germline V gene sequence: CDR1 MNHEY, CDR2 SVGEGT. The CDR3 loop spans 11 amino acids. The CDR3 coding sequence is TGTGCCAACCTGACTAGTTTGGCCCAGTACTTC. Translation gives CANLTSLAQYF.

The chain recombines TRBV29-1 with TRBJ2-5; D is unclear. Germline loops: CDR1 SQVTM, CDR2 ANQGSEA. V shed 3 bases and J shed 2 bases, with 7 bases lying between them. CDR3 length: 12 residues. DNA of the CDR3: TGCAGCGTTGATACCAGACAAGAGACCCAGTACTTC. The encoded protein is CSVDTRQETQYF. The full variable domain, with the rest looked up from reference TRBV29-1 and TRBJ2-5, is SAVISQKPSRDICQRGTSLTIQCQVDSQVTMMFWYRQQPGQSLTLIATANQGSEATYESGFVIDKFPISRPNLTFSTLTVSNMSPEDSSIYLCSVDTRQETQYFGPGTRLLVL.

This clonotype appeared a few times. The chain carries TRBV29-1 and TRBJ2-5, with no clear D. V dropped 4 bases and J dropped 1 base, with 10 bases sitting between them. This CDR3 region has 13 residues. Per the germline V gene, CDR1 is SQVTM and CDR2 is ANQGSEA. The CDR3 protein is CSVVLFAQETQYF. DNA for the CDR3: TGCAGCGTTGTTTTGTTCGCCCAAGAGACCCAGTACTTC.

The CDR3 DNA follows: TGCGCCAGCAGCCCCGGTATTGGCGGGAGGGCGAGTGAGCAGTTCTTC. This sequence encodes CASSPGIGGRASEQFF. The chain links TRBV5-1 to TRBJ2-1, with 9 bases matching TRBD2. Germline V lookup: CDR1 SGHRS, CDR2 YFSETQ. The junction had 14 bases not matched to a gene; V was cut back by 4 bases and J by 9 bases. This CDR3 spans 16 amino acids.

The chain joins TRBV28 to TRBJ2-7; no definite D call. CDR1 MDHEN and CDR2 SYDVKM come from the germline V gene. The length of the CDR3 is 13 residues. Trimming removed 2 bases from V and 0 bases from J, with 5 bases in between. CDR3 region: CASSLQASYEQYF. The DNA of the CDR3 is TGTGCCAGCAGTTTACAGGCCTCCTACGAGCAGTACTTC.

This chain connects TRBV7-6 to TRBJ2-1; 8 positions match TRBD2. CDR1 SGHVS and CDR2 FNYEAQ come from the germline V gene. V dropped 0 bases and J dropped 14; count of bases not matched to a gene: 9. This CDR3 is built from 14 residues. Written as DNA, the CDR3 is TGTGCCAGCAGCTTAGCATCGGCGGGAGGAGAAAAGTTCTTC. The encoded protein is CASSLASAGGEKFF. Based on the CDR3 plus reference TRBV7-6 and TRBJ2-1, the full variable domain is GAGVSQSPRYKVTKRGQDVALRCDPISGHVSLYWYRQALGQGPEFLTYFNYEAQQDKSGLPNDRFSAERPEGSISTLTIQRTEQRDSAMYRCASSLASAGGEKFFGPGTRLTVL.

This clonotype was seen a handful of times. The CDR3: CASSLSGATEAFF. The CDR3 nucleotides are TGTGCCAGCAGCTTAAGCGGGGCCACTGAAGCTTTCTTT. The genes are TRBV7-3 and TRBJ1-1, with D possibly being TRBD1 (5 bases). The CDR3 totals 13 residues. V was clipped by 1 base and J by 4 bases, with 7 bases between them. The V gene's germline CDR1 is SGHTA and CDR2 FQGTGA.

The V and J genes are TRBV21-1 and TRBJ2-3; the table's TRBD1 call for D was not verified on the DNA. TRBV21-1 corresponds to a pseudogene. The CDR3 consists of 16 residues. The CDR3 DNA reads as TGTGCCAGCAGCAACTTTGTAGACAGAGACTCAGATACGCAGTATTTT. Protein: CASSNFVDRDSDTQYF.

V usage is TRBV28 and J usage is TRBJ1-2; TRBD1 matches 9 bases. The V and J ends lost 6 bases and 6 bases, in that order; junction bases with no gene match: 5. The CDR3 consists of 13 residues. The V gene's germline CDR1 is MDHEN and CDR2 SYDVKM. CDR3 sequence reads: CASSNRGRDGYTF. CDR3 sequence (DNA): TGTGCCAGCAGCAACAGGGGGCGCGATGGCTACACCTTC.

This clonotype occurred many times. The chain carries TRBV5-1 and TRBJ1-1; D unclear. The germline CDR1 and CDR2 sequences are SGHRS and YFSETQ. The CDR3 extends over 15 amino acids. Between the trimmed V and J ends, which lost 0 bases and 0 bases, there was a span of 9 bases. CDR3 sequence reads: CASSLVGVMNTEAFF. CDR3 in DNA: TGCGCCAGCAGCTTGGTTGGGGTCATGAACACTGAAGCTTTCTTT.

This clonotype has at least ten counts. The V gene is TRBV7-6, the J gene TRBJ2-3; D not resolved. V was cut by 4 bases and J by 5 bases, with 7 bases left in between. The CDR3 is made up of 12 amino acids. Germline assignment: CDR1 SGHVS and CDR2 FNYEAQ. CDR3 in DNA: TGTGCCAGCAGCTCGGGCATAGATACGCAGTATTTT. It encodes CASSSGIDTQYF. The whole variable domain, remainder taken from reference TRBV7-6 and TRBJ2-3, is GAGVSQSPRYKVTKRGQDVALRCDPISGHVSLYWYRQALGQGPEFLTYFNYEAQQDKSGLPNDRFSAERPEGSISTLTIQRTEQRDSAMYRCASSSGIDTQYFGPGTRLTVL.

This clonotype was detected a few times. Compared with germline, one end of the junction differs, possibly owing to a read error. The CDR3 loop is CASSPGTSAAYGQYF. The DNA for the CDR3 is TGTGCCAGCAGTCCTGGGACTAGCGCGGCCTACGGGCAGTACTTC. The chain is built from TRBV28 and TRBJ2-7; 10 bases match TRBD2. The CDR3 contains 15 residues. CDR1 MDHEN and CDR2 SYDVKM come from the germline V gene.